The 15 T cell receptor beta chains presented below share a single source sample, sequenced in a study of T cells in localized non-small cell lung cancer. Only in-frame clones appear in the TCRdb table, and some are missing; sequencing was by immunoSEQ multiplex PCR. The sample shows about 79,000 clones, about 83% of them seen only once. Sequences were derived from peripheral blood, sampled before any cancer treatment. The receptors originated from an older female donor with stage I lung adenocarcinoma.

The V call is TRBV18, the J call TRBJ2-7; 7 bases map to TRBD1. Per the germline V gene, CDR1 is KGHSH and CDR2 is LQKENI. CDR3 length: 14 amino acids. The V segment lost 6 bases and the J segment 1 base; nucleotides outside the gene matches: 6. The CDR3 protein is CASSPSRGSYEQYF. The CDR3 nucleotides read TGTGCCAGCTCCCCAAGCAGGGGGTCCTACGAGCAGTACTTC.

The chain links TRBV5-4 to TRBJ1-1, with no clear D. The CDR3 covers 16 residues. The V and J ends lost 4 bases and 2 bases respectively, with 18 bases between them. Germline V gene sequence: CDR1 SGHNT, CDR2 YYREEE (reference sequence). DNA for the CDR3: TGTGCCAGCAGCCCGGACCCTGTCAGCAGTAACACTGAAGCTTTCTTT. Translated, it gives CASSPDPVSSNTEAFF.

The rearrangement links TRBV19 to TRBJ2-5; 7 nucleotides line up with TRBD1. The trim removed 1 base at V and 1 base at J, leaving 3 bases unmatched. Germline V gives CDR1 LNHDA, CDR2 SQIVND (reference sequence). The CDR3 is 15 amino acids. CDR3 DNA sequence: TGTGCCAGTAGTATAGGTGGGACAGTCCAAGAGACCCAGTACTTC. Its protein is CASSIGGTVQETQYF.

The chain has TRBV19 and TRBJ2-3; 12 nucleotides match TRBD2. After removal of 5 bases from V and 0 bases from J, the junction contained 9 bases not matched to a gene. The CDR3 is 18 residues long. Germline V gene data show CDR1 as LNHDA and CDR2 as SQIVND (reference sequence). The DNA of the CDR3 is TGTGCCAGTAGTTCGCTAGCGGGGGGGCGGGCTAGCACAGATACGCAGTATTTT. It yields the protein CASSSLAGGRASTDTQYF.

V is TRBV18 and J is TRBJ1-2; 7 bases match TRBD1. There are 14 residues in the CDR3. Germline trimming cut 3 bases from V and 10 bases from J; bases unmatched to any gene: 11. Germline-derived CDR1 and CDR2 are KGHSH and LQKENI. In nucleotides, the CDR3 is TGTGCCAGCTCACCCTCACCGAGACAGGGTCCCTACACCTTC. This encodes CASSPSPRQGPYTF.

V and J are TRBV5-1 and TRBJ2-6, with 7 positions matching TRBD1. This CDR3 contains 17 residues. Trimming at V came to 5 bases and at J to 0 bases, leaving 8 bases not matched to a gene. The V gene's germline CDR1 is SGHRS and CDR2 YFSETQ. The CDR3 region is CASRLGGRTSGANVLTF. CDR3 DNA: TGCGCCAGCAGATTAGGGGGCCGTACCTCTGGGGCCAACGTCCTGACTTTC.

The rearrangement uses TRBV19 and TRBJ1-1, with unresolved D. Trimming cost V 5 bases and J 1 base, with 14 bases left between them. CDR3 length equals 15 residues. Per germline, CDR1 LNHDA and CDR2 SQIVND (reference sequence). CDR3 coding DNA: TGTGCCAGTAGTTCCAAATCCGACCGGAACACTGAAGCTTTCTTT. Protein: CASSSKSDRNTEAFF.

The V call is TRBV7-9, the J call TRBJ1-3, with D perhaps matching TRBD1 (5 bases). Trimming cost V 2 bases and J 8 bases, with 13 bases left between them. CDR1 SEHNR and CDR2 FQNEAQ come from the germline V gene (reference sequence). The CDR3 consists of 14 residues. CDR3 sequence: CASSLSEGAHTIYF. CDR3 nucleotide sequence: TGTGCCAGCAGCTTAAGCGAAGGGGCGCACACCATATATTTT.

CDR3 loop: CASNLLGQGAHEQFF. The CDR3 DNA reads as TGTGCCAGCAACCTCTTAGGACAGGGGGCGCATGAGCAGTTCTTC. The chain combines TRBV2 with TRBJ2-1; 11 bases fit TRBD1. Germline V gives CDR1 SNHLY, CDR2 FYNNEI. Trimming at V came to 7 bases and at J to 8 bases, leaving 10 bases not matched to a gene. CDR3 length: 15 amino acids.

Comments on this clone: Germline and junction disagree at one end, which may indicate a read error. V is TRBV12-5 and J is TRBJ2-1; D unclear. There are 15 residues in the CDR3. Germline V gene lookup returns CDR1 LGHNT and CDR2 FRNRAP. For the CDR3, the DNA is TGTGCTAGTGTCGCGACCGGTGGGTATTACAAGGAGCAGTTCTTC. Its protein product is CASVATGGYYKEQFF.

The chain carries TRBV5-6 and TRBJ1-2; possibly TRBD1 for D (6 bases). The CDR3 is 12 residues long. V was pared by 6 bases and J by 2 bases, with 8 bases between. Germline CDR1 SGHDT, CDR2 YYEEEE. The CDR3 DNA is TGTGCCAGCATGGGACAAAACTATGGCTACACCTTC. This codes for CASMGQNYGYTF.

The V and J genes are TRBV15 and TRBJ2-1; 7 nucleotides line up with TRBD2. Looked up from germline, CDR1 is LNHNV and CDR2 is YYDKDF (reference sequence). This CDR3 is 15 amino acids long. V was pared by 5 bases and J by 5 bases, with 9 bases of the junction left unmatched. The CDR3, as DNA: TGTGCCACCAGCGAACTAGCGAGTTCAAACAATGAGCAGTTCTTC. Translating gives CATSELASSNNEQFF.

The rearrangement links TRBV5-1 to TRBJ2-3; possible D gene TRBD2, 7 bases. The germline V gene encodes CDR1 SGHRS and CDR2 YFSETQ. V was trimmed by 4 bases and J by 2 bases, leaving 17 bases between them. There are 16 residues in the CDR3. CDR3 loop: CASSTLQGGPTDTQYF. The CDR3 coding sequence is TGCGCCAGCAGCACACTACAGGGAGGGCCCACAGATACGCAGTATTTT.

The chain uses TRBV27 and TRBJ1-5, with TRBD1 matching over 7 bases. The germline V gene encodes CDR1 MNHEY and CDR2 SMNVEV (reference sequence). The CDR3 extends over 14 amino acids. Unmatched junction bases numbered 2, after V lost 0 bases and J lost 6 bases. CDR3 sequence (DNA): TGTGCCAGCAGTTTATCGCCAGGGGGTCAGCCCCAGCATTTT. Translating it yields CASSLSPGGQPQHF.

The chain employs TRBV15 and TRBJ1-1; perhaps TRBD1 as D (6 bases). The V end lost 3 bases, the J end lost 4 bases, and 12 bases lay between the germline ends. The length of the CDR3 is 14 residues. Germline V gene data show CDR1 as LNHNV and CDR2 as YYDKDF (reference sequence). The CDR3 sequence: CATSRATGPTEAFF. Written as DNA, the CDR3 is TGTGCCACCAGCAGGGCGACAGGTCCCACTGAAGCTTTCTTT.